The 24 T cell receptor beta chains below all came from one sample that was sequenced in a study of identical twins. One entry per CDR3 protein, called by TCRdb with MiXCR from the 5' RACE reads. The sample carries some 730,000 distinct CDR3 sequences, roughly 20% recorded once. These records were also assigned to another study, of T cells expressing NK-cell markers.

Material for sequencing was PBMCs. The receptors stem from a young woman in good health.

Only a few counts were recorded for this clonotype. This rearrangement joins TRBV7-2 to TRBJ2-1; maybe TRBD1 (5 bases). The germline V gene has CDR1 SGHTA and CDR2 FQGNSA. This CDR3 contains 15 residues. V was pared by 6 bases and J by 2 bases, with 14 bases between. This CDR3 reads CASSLKRGPYNEQFF. CDR3 nucleotides: TGTGCCAGCAGTTTAAAAAGGGGCCCCTACAATGAGCAGTTCTTC.

This chain joins TRBV4-1 and TRBJ2-7, with a possible D match to TRBD2 (6 bases). CDR1 MGHRA and CDR2 YSYEKL come from the germline V gene. The CDR3 has 13 amino acids. The V end was cut by 5 bases, the J end by 3 bases, with 11 bases between. The CDR3: CASSIAENYEQYF. CDR3 in DNA: TGCGCCAGCAGCATAGCGGAAAACTACGAGCAGTACTTC.

This clonotype was seen many times. The genes are TRBV10-3 and TRBJ2-5; D is perhaps TRBD2 (5 bases). Germline-derived CDR1 and CDR2 are ENHRY and SYGVKD. V lost 2 bases and J 2 bases, leaving 9 bases between the germline ends. This CDR3 comprises 14 residues. As DNA, the CDR3 is TGTGCCATCAGTGAGATCAAGCGGCAAGAGACCCAGTACTTC. Amino acids: CAISEIKRQETQYF.

This clonotype was observed a single time. The chain uses TRBV15 and TRBJ2-1, with D possibly being TRBD2 (7 bases). The CDR3 consists of 18 residues. CDR1 is LNHNV, CDR2 YYDKDF, per germline (reference sequence). Trimming pared 1 base from V and 5 bases from J, leaving 21 bases between. This chain's CDR3 is CATSRVGSGRGADNEQFF. As DNA, the CDR3 is TGTGCCACCAGCAGAGTCGGGAGTGGTCGGGGGGCGGACAATGAGCAGTTCTTC. The variable domain in full, completed from reference TRBV15 and TRBJ2-1, reads DAMVIQNPRYQVTQFGKPVTLSCSQTLNHNVMYWYQQKSSQAPKLLFHYYDKDFNNEADTPDNFQSRRPNTSFCFLDIRSPGLGDTAMYLCATSRVGSGRGADNEQFFGPGTRLTVL.

This clonotype has only a few counts. V is TRBV3-1 and J is TRBJ2-1; unclear D gene. Looked up from germline, CDR1 is LGHDT and CDR2 is YNNKEL (reference sequence). The ends were cut back, 5 bases at V and 3 bases at J, with 14 bases in the middle. This CDR3 contains 15 residues. The chain's CDR3 is CASSWLGINYNEQFF. DNA for the CDR3: TGTGCCAGCAGCTGGCTAGGAATAAACTACAATGAGCAGTTCTTC.

The V call is TRBV11-2, the J call TRBJ2-1, with 8 bases fitting TRBD1. The V and J ends lost 3 bases and 2 bases, in that order; junction bases with no gene match: 6. The CDR3 consists of 16 residues. CDR1 and CDR2 (germline): SGHAT, FQNNGV. Here the CDR3 reads CASSLDGQGTYNEQFF. CDR3 sequence (DNA): TGTGCCAGCAGCTTGGACGGACAGGGAACCTACAATGAGCAGTTCTTC.

To note about this clonotype: A read error may account for a junction end that differs from germline. The CDR3 spells CASSLVITSGASSEQYF. CDR3 nucleotides: TGTGCCAGCAGCTTAGTGATTACTAGCGGGGCCTCCTCCGAGCAGTACTTC. This rearrangement joins TRBV7-2 to TRBJ2-7; TRBD2 matches 10 bases. From germline, CDR1 is SGHTA and CDR2 FQGNSA. CDR3 length: 17 amino acids.

The rearrangement uses TRBV2 and TRBJ1-5; no clear D gene. V was cut by 2 bases and J by 3 bases, with 8 bases left in between. The CDR3 is made up of 14 amino acids. The germline CDR1 and CDR2 sequences are SNHLY and FYNNEI. The CDR3 region has the DNA TGTGCCAGCAGTGAAAACGGGTTCAATCAGCCCCAGCATTTT. This translates into CASSENGFNQPQHF.

The V and J genes are TRBV6-2 or TRBV6-3 and TRBJ1-4; a possible D gene is TRBD1 (5 bases). V shed 4 bases and J shed 3 bases, with 15 bases lying between them. The germline V gene has CDR1 MNHEY and CDR2 SVGEGT. The CDR3 consists of 16 residues. CDR3 in amino acids: CASSSHLWGSNEKLFF. For the CDR3, the DNA is TGTGCCAGCAGTTCCCACTTGTGGGGGTCTAATGAAAAACTGTTTTTT.

This clonotype was counted a few times. This chain connects TRBV27 to TRBJ2-7; 9 nucleotides align to TRBD1. The V and J ends lost 6 bases and 6 bases, in that order; junction bases with no gene match: 6. The CDR3 runs 13 residues. CDR1 and CDR2 from the germline V gene are MNHEY and SMNVEV (reference sequence). Here the CDR3 reads CASRRDREPEQYF. As DNA, the CDR3 is TGTGCCAGCAGGCGGGACAGGGAGCCCGAGCAGTACTTC.

This rearrangement joins TRBV20-1 to TRBJ2-3, with 8 bases fitting TRBD2. The CDR3 spans 14 residues. The V segment lost 6 bases and the J segment 6 bases; nucleotides outside the gene matches: 11. The V gene's germline CDR1 is DFQATT and CDR2 SNEGSKA (reference sequence). This chain's CDR3 is CSARGGWESDTQYF. In DNA form, the CDR3 reads TGCAGTGCCCGGGGGGGCTGGGAGTCGGATACGCAGTATTTT.

The chain combines TRBV3-1 with TRBJ2-1; no clear D. The CDR3 is 14 residues long. Germline CDR1 LGHDT, CDR2 YNNKEL (reference sequence). V dropped 1 base and J dropped 8 bases, with 12 bases sitting between them. CDR3 sequence (DNA): TGTGCCAGCAGCCAAGTATCTAGGATGGATGAGCAGTTCTTC. It translates to CASSQVSRMDEQFF.

This clonotype was found a few times. CDR3 region: CASSQPGWGAKWTGELFF. The CDR3 DNA reads as TGCGCCAGCAGTCAACCCGGATGGGGGGCGAAGTGGACCGGGGAGCTGTTTTTT. The genes are TRBV4-3 and TRBJ2-2; D tentatively fits TRBD1 or TRBD2 (6 bases each). CDR3 length: 18 residues. V dropped 6 bases and J dropped 5 bases, with 25 bases sitting between them. Germline V gene data show CDR1 as LGHNA and CDR2 as YSLEER.

This clonotype was counted a single time. CDR3 sequence: CASSLMYETQYF. DNA for the CDR3: TGTGCCAGCAGCTTAATGTACGAGACCCAGTACTTC. The chain combines TRBV11-2 with TRBJ2-5; D call uncertain. The germline V gene encodes CDR1 SGHAT and CDR2 FQNNGV. V lost 2 bases and J 5 bases, leaving 6 bases between the germline ends. The CDR3 consists of 12 residues.

The V gene is TRBV29-1, the J gene TRBJ1-6; D gene unclear. The CDR3 runs 13 residues. Per the germline V gene, CDR1 is SQVTM and CDR2 is ANQGSEA. V shed 4 bases and J shed 7 bases, with 11 bases lying between them. The CDR3 protein is CSVGHDFNSPLHF. In nucleotides, the CDR3 is TGCAGCGTTGGCCATGACTTCAATTCACCCCTCCACTTT.

This clonotype has a count of ten or more. V usage is TRBV12-3 or TRBV12-4 and J usage is TRBJ2-3; D tentatively reads TRBD1 or TRBD2 (5 bases each). Trimming stripped 1 base from V and 6 bases from J, with 11 bases between. The CDR3 is 14 residues long. The CDR3 reads CASSLGLWGDTQYF. In nucleotides, the CDR3 is TGTGCCAGCAGTTTAGGACTTTGGGGGGATACGCAGTATTTT.

This clonotype has a count of ten or more. This chain joins TRBV6-5 and TRBJ2-3, with D unclear. The CDR3 is made up of 13 amino acids. Germline V gene lookup returns CDR1 MNHEY and CDR2 SVGAGI. Trimming took off 2 bases at V and 3 bases at J, with 6 bases between the two ends. The CDR3 sequence is CASSYVGTDTQYF. The DNA of the CDR3 is TGTGCCAGCAGTTACGTGGGGACAGATACGCAGTATTTT.

This clonotype was seen many times. The chain couples TRBV12-3 or TRBV12-4 to TRBJ2-5; a possible D gene is TRBD2 (5 bases). There are 13 residues in the CDR3. The V end was cut by 3 bases, the J end by 5 bases, with 10 bases between. This CDR3 reads CASSFGRGETQYF. Here the CDR3 DNA reads TGTGCCAGCAGTTTCGGTAGAGGGGAGACCCAGTACTTC.

This chain uses TRBV4-3 with TRBJ2-1; 10 bases are shared with TRBD2. This CDR3 comprises 16 residues. Trimming removed 5 bases from V and 8 bases from J; junction bases left unmatched: 12. The germline V gene encodes CDR1 LGHNA and CDR2 YSLEER. CDR3 region: CASSDVTSGIFDEQFF. In DNA, the CDR3 is TGCGCCAGCAGCGACGTTACTAGCGGGATTTTCGATGAGCAGTTCTTC.

This clonotype was seen a few times. The rearrangement uses TRBV12-3 or TRBV12-4 and TRBJ2-2; no reliable D call. The CDR3 is 11 residues long. Trimming took off 6 bases at V and 7 bases at J, with 6 bases between the two ends. Here the CDR3 reads CASRSYGELFF. The DNA for the CDR3 is TGTGCCAGCAGGTCATACGGGGAGCTGTTTTTT.

There are a few counts of this clonotype. The gene calls are TRBV12-3 or TRBV12-4 and TRBJ2-1; possibly TRBD2 for D (6 bases). The CDR3 is made up of 14 amino acids. Between the trimmed V and J ends, which lost 5 bases and 6 bases, there was a span of 14 bases. For the CDR3, the DNA is TGTGCCAGCAGTAGAGGGAGACTAGTCAATGAGCAGTTCTTC. Residues: CASSRGRLVNEQFF.

The chain joins TRBV12-1 to TRBJ2-7; the table gives TRBD2 as D, unverified against the DNA. TRBV12-1 is a pseudogene locus. The CDR3 spans 15 residues. The CDR3 sequence is CASGPTGTRYYEQYF. The DNA of the CDR3 is TGTGCCAGCGGACCTACCGGGACTCGGTACTACGAGCAGTACTTC.

This clonotype was detected only a few times. This rearrangement joins TRBV6-1 to TRBJ1-5; possible D gene TRBD1, 5 bases. Trimming took 1 base from V and 1 from J, leaving 8 bases between them. The CDR3 has 15 residues. Germline assignment: CDR1 MNHNS and CDR2 SASEGT. The CDR3 bases are TGTGCCAGCAGTGAAGTGGGGGGGAGCAATCAGCCCCAGCATTTT. As protein: CASSEVGGSNQPQHF.

The V and J genes are TRBV6-1 and TRBJ2-2, with 8 bases identical to TRBD2. Germline CDR1 is MNHNS and CDR2 is SASEGT. Unmatched junction bases numbered 11, after V lost 7 bases and J lost 7 bases. The CDR3 covers 15 residues. In nucleotides, the CDR3 is TGTGCCAGCAAATTTCAGCGGGAGAAGTTCGGGGAGCTGTTTTTT. Translated: CASKFQREKFGELFF.